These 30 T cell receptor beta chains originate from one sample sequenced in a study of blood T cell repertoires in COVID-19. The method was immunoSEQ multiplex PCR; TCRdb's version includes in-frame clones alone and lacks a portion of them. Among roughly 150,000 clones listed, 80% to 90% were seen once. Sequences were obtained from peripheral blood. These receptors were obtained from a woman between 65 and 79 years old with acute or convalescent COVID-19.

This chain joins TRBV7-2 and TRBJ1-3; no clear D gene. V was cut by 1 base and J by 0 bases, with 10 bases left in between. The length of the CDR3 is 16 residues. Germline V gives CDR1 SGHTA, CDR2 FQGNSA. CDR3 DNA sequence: TGTGCCAGCAGCTTAGATGCGGGAAGCTCTGGAAACACCATATATTTT. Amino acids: CASSLDAGSSGNTIYF.

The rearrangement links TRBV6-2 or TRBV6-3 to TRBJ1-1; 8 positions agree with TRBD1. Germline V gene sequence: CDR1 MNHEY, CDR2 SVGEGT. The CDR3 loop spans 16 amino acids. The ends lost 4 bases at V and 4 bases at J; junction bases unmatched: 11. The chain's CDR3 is CASSFLPTGEGTEAFF. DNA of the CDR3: TGTGCCAGCAGTTTCCTCCCGACAGGGGAGGGCACTGAAGCTTTCTTT.

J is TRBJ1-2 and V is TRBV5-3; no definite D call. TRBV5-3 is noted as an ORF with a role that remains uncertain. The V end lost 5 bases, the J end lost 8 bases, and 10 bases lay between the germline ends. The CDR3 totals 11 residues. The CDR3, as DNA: TGTGCCAGAAGTGAAGACTTGGGCTACACCTTC. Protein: CARSEDLGYTF.

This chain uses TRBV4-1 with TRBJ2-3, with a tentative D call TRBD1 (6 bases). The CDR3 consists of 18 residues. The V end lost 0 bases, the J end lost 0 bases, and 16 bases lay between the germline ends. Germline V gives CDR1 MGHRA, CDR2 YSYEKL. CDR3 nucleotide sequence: TGCGCCAGCAGCCAAGAGGTAACAGGGTGGACTAGCACAGATACGCAGTATTTT. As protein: CASSQEVTGWTSTDTQYF.

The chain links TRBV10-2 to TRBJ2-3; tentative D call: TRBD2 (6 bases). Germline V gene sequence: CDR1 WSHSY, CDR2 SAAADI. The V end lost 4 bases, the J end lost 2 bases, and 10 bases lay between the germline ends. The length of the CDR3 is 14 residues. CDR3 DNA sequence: TGCGCCAGCAGTGCGGGGGACGCCACAGATACGCAGTATTTT. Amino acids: CASSAGDATDTQYF.

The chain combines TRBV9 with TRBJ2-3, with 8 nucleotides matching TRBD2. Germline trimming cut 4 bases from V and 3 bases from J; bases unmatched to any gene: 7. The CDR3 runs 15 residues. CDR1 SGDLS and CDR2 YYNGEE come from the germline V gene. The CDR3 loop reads CASSPAGARTDTQYF. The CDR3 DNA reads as TGTGCCAGCAGCCCAGCGGGGGCCAGGACAGATACGCAGTATTTT.

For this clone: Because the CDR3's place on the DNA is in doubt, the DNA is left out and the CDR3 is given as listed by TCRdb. The CDR3 loop reads CASSLVGQGAEGDTF. The chain uses TRBV5-1 and TRBJ1-2; the table's D call, TRBD1, was not checked against the DNA. The germline V gene encodes CDR1 SGHRS and CDR2 YFSETQ. The CDR3 spans 15 residues, counting both ends.

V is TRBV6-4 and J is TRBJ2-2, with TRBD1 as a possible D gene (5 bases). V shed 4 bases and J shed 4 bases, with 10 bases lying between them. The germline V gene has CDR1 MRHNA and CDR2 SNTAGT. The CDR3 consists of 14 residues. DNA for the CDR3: TGTGCCAGCAGTGCCCAGGGCGGCACCGGGGAGCTGTTTTTT. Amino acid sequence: CASSAQGGTGELFF.

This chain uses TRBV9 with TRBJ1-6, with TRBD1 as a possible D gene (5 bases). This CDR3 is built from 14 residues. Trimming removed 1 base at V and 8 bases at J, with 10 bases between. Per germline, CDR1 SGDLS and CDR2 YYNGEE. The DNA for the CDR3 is TGTGCCAGCAGCGTAACGGGGGGGGATTCACCCCTCCACTTT. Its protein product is CASSVTGGDSPLHF.

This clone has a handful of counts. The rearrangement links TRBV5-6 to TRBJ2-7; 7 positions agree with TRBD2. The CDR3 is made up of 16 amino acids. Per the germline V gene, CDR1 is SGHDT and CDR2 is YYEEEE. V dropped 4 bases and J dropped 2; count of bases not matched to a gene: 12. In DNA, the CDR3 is TGTGCCAGCAGCCAAACGGTGCCTAGCGGTACCTACGAGCAGTACTTC. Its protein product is CASSQTVPSGTYEQYF.

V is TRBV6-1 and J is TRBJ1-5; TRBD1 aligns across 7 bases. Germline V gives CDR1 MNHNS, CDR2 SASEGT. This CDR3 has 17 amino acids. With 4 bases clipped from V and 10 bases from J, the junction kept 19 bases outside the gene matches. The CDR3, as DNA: TGTGCCAGCAGTGTTGTTCCCACAGGGGCCGTTGGAGTCCCCCAGCATTTT. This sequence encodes CASSVVPTGAVGVPQHF.

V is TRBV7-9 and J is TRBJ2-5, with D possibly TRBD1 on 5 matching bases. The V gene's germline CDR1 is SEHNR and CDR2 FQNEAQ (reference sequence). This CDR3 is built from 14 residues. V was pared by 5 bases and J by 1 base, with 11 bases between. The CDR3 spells CASSKQVFQETQYF. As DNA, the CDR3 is TGTGCCAGCAGCAAACAGGTTTTCCAAGAGACCCAGTACTTC. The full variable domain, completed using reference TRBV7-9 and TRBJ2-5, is DTGVSQNPRHKITKRGQNVTFRCDPISEHNRLYWYRQTLGQGPEFLTYFQNEAQLEKSRLLSDRFSAERPKGSFSTLEIQRTEQGDSAMYLCASSKQVFQETQYFGPGTRLLVL.

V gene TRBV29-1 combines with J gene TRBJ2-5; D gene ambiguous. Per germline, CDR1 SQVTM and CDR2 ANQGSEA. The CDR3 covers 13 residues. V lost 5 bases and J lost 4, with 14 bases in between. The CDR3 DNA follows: TGCAGCGTTCATACGACGCGGCGAGAGACCCAGTACTTC. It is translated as CSVHTTRRETQYF.

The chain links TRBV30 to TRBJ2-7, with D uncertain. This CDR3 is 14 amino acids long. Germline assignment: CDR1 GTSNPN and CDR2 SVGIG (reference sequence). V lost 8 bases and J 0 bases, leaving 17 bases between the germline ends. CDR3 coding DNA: TGTGCCGGAAAGGCGAGGCTTAGCTCCTACGAGCAGTACTTC. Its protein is CAGKARLSSYEQYF.

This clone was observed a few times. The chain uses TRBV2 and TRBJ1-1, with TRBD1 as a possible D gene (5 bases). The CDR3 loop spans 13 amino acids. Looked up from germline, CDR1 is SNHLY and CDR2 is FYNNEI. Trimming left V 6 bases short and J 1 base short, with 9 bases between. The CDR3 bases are TGTGCCAGCAGCAGGGACTCGAACACTGAAGCTTTCTTT. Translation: CASSRDSNTEAFF.

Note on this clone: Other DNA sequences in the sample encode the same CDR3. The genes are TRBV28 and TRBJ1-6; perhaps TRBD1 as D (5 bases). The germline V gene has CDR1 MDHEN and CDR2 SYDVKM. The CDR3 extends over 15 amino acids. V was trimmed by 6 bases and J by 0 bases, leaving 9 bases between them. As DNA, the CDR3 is TGTGCCAGCAGCACCGACAGCTCCTATAATTCACCCCTCCACTTT. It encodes CASSTDSSYNSPLHF. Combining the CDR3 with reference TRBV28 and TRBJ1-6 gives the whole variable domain DVKVTQSSRYLVKRTGEKVFLECVQDMDHENMFWYRQDPGLGLRLIYFSYDVKMKEKGDIPEGYSVSREKKERFSLILESASTNQTSMYLCASSTDSSYNSPLHFGNGTRLTVT.

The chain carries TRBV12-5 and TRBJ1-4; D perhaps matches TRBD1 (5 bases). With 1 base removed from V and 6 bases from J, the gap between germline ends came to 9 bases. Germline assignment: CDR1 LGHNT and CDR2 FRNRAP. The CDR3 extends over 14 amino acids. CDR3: CASGLGQSDEKLFF. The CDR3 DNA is TGTGCTAGTGGTTTGGGACAGAGCGATGAAAAACTGTTTTTT.

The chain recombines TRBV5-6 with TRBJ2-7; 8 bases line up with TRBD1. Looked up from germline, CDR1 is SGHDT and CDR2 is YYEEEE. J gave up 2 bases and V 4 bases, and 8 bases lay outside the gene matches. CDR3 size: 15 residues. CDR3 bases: TGTGCCAGCAGCCAATTATCAGGGGGCACCTACGAGCAGTACGTC. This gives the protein CASSQLSGGTYEQYV.

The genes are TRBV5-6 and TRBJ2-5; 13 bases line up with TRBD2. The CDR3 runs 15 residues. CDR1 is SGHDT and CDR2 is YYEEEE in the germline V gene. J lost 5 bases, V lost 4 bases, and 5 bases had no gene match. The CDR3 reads CASSTSGGASETQYF. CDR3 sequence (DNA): TGTGCCAGCAGCACTAGCGGGGGGGCCAGTGAGACCCAGTACTTC. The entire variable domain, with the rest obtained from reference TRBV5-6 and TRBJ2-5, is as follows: DAGVTQSPTHLIKTRGQQVTLRCSPKSGHDTVSWYQQALGQGPQFIFQYYEEEERQRGNFPDRFSGHQFPNYSSELNVNALLLGDSALYLCASSTSGGASETQYFGPGTRLLVL.

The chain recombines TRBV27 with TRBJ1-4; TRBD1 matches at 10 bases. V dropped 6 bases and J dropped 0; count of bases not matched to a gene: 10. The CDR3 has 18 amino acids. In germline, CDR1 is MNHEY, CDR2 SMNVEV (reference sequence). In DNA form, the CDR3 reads TGTGCCAGCAGGCCGGACAGGGGGAAAGTGCCAACTAATGAAAAACTGTTTTTT. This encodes CASRPDRGKVPTNEKLFF.

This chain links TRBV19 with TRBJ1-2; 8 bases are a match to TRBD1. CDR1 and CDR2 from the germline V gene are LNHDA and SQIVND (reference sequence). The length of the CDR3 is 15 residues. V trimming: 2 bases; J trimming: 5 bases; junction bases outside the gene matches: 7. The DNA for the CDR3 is TGTGCCAGTAGTATACAGGGGGCGCCCCGGTATGGCTACACCTTC. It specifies CASSIQGAPRYGYTF. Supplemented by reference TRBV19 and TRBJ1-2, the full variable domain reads DGGITQSPKYLFRKEGQNVTLSCEQNLNHDAMYWYRQDPGQGLRLIYYSQIVNDFQKGDIAEGYSVSREKKESFPLTVTSAQKNPTAFYLCASSIQGAPRYGYTFGSGTRLTVV.

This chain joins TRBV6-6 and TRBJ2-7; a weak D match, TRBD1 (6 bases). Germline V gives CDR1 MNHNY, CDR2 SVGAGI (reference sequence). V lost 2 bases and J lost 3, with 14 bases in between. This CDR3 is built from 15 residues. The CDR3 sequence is CASSYRQGRNYEQYF. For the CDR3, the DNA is TGTGCCAGCAGTTACAGGCAGGGGCGCAACTACGAGCAGTACTTC.

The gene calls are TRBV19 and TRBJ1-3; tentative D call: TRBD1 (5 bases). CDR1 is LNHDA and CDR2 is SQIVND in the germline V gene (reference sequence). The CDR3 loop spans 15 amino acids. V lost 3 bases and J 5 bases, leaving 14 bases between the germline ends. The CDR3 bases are TGTGCCAGTAGTATGGTCCAGGGTCCAAGAAACACCATATATTTT. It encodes CASSMVQGPRNTIYF.

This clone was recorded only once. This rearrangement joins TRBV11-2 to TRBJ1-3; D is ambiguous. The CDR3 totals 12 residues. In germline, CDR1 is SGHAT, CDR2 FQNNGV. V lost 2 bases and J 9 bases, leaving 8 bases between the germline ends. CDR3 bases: TGTGCCAGCAGCTTACTGGGAGTCACCATATATTTT. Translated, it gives CASSLLGVTIYF.

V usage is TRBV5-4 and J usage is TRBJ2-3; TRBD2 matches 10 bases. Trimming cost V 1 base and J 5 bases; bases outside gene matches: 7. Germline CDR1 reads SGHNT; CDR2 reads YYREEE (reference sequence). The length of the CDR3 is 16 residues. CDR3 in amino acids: CASSLRAGGPGDTQYF. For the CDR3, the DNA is TGTGCCAGCAGCTTGAGAGCGGGGGGGCCGGGAGATACGCAGTATTTT.

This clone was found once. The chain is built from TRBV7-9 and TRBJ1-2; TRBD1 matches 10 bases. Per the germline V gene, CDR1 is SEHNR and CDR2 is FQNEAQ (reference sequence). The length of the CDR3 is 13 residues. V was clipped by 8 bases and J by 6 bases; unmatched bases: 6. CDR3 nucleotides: TGTGCCAGCCGTCGACAGGGGGCCAATGGCTACACCTTC. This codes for CASRRQGANGYTF. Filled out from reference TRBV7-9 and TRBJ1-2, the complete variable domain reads DTGVSQNPRHKITKRGQNVTFRCDPISEHNRLYWYRQTLGQGPEFLTYFQNEAQLEKSRLLSDRFSAERPKGSFSTLEIQRTEQGDSAMYLCASRRQGANGYTFGSGTRLTVV.

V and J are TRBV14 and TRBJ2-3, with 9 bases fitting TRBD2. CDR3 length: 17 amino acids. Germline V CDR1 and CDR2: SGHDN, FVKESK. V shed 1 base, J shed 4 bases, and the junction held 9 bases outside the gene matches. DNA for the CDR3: TGTGCCAGCAGCCAAGGGGGGGGACTAGCCCAGCCAGATACGCAGTATTTT. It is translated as CASSQGGGLAQPDTQYF.

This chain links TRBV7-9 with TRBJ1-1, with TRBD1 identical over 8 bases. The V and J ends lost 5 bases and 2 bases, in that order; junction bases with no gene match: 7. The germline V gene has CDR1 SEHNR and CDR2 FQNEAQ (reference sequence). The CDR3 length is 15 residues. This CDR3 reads CASSILQGGNTEAFF. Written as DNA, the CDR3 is TGTGCCAGCAGCATTCTACAGGGGGGAAACACTGAAGCTTTCTTT.

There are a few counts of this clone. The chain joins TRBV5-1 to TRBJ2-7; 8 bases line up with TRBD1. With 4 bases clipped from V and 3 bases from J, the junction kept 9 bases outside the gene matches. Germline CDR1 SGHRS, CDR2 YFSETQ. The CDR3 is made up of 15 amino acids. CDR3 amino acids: CASSPVRTGNYEQYF. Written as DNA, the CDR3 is TGCGCCAGCAGCCCGGTCCGGACAGGGAACTACGAGCAGTACTTC.

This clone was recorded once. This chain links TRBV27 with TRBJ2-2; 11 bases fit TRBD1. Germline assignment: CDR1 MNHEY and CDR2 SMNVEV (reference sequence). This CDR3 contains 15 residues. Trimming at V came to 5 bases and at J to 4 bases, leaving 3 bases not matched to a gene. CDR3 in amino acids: CASSGTGGFTGELFF. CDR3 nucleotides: TGTGCCAGCAGTGGGACAGGGGGTTTCACCGGGGAGCTGTTTTTT.